This T cell receptor beta chain was retrieved from a study of T cells after yellow fever vaccination. Across the study: Researchers used SMART-Seq v4 Ultra Low Input to prepare fractions that had low cell numbers.

UMIs and a universal primer site were added when TCR cDNA was made by 5'RACE template switching. TCRdb re-called the 5' RACE reads through MiXCR, storing one row per CDR3 protein. This table holds about 300,000 distinct CDR3 sequences, 4% found once. This clonotype was counted at least ten times. The antigen is not known. General observations from the study: Post-booster repertoires contained most primary-vaccination clones again (roughly 96% CD4, around 88% CD8). Compared with primary, the secondary response was weaker and peaked at day 5, not 15.

Germline values: CDR1 LGHDT, CDR2 YNNKEL (reference sequence). This CDR3 is built from 14 residues. With 7 bases clipped from V and 10 bases from J, the junction kept 6 bases outside the gene matches. Here the sequenced sample was PBMCs, taken 5 days after the yellow fever booster vaccination. The rearrangement uses TRBV3-1 and TRBJ1-6; 11 positions agree with TRBD1. The receptor comes from a man aged 18 to 30 who received the YFV17D yellow fever vaccine. The CDR3 DNA follows: TGTGCCAGCAACATAGGACAGGGGGCATCACCCCTCCACTTT. This encodes CASNIGQGASPLHF.